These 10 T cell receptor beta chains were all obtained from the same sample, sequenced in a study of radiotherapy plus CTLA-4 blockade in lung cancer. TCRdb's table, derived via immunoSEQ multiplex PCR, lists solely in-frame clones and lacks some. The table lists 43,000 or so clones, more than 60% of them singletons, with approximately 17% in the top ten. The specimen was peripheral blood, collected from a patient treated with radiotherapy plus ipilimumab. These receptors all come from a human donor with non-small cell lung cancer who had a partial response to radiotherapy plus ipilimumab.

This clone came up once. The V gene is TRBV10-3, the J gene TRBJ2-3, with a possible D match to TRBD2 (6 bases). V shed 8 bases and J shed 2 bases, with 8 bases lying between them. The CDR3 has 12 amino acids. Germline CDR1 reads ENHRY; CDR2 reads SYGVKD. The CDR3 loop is CAIGGFTDTQYF. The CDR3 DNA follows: TGTGCCATCGGAGGGTTCACAGATACGCAGTATTTT.

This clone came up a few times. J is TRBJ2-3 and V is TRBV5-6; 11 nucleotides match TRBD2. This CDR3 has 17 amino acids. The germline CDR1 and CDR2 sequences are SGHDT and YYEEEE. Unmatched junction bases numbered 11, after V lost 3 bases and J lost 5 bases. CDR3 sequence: CASSSRSTSGNLDTQYF. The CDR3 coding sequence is TGTGCCAGCAGCTCCAGGTCGACTAGCGGGAATTTAGATACGCAGTATTTT. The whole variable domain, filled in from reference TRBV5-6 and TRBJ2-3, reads DAGVTQSPTHLIKTRGQQVTLRCSPKSGHDTVSWYQQALGQGPQFIFQYYEEEERQRGNFPDRFSGHQFPNYSSELNVNALLLGDSALYLCASSSRSTSGNLDTQYFGPGTRLTVL.

CDR3 DNA sequence: TGTGCCAGCAGCTACCGACAGGGTAACACAGATACGCAGTATTTT. This gives the protein CASSYRQGNTDTQYF. The chain is built from TRBV5-4 and TRBJ2-3; 7 bases are shared with TRBD1. Germline assignment: CDR1 SGHNT and CDR2 YYREEE (reference sequence). The length of the CDR3 is 15 residues. V shed 3 bases and J 2 bases; nucleotides not matched to a gene: 6. Together with reference TRBV5-4 and TRBJ2-3, the CDR3 gives the full variable domain: ETGVTQSPTHLIKTRGQQVTLRCSSQSGHNTVSWYQQALGQGPQFIFQYYREEENGRGNFPPRFSGLQFPNYSSELNVNALELDDSALYLCASSYRQGNTDTQYFGPGTRLTVL.

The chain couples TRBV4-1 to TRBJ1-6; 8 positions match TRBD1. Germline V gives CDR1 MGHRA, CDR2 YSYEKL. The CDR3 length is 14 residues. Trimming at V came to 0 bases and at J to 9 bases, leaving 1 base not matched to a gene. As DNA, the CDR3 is TGCGCCAGCAGCCAAGAGGACAGGGTTTCACCCCTCCACTTT. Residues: CASSQEDRVSPLHF.

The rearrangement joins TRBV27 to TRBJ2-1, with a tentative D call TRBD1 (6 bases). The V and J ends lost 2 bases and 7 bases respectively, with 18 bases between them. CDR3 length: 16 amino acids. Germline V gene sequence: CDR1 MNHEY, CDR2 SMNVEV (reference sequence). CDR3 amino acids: CASSLLSGLGGNEQFF. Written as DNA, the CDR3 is TGTGCCAGCAGTTTACTATCGGGATTAGGGGGAAATGAGCAGTTCTTC.

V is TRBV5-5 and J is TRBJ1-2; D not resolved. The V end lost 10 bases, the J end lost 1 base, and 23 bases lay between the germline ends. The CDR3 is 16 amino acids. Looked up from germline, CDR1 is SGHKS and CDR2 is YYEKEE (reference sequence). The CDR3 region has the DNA TGTGCCTCCCAGCCGAACAGCTGGATAGGTAACTATGGCTACACCTTC. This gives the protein CASQPNSWIGNYGYTF.

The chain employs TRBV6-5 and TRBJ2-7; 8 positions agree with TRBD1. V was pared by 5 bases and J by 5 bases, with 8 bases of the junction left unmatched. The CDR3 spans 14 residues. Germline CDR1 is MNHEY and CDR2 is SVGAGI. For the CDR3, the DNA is TGTGCCAGCAGTCGTAACAGGGGGGATCACGAGCAGTACTTC. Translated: CASSRNRGDHEQYF.

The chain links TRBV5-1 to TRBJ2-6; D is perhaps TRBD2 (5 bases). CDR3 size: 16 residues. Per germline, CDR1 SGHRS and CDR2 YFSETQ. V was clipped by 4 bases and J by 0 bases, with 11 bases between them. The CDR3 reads CASSEGLLSGANVLTF. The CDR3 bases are TGCGCCAGCAGCGAGGGTCTACTCTCTGGGGCCAACGTCCTGACTTTC.

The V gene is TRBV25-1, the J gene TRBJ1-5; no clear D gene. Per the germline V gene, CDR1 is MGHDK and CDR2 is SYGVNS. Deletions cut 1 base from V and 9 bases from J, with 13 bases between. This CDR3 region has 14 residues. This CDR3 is CASSELHNSGPQHF. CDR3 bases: TGTGCCAGCAGTGAATTACACAATTCGGGGCCCCAGCATTTT.

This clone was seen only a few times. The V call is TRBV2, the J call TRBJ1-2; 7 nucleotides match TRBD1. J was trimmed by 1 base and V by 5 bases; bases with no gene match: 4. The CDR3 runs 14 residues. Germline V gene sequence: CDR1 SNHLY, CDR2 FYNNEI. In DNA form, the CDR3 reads TGTGCCAGCAGTCGACAGGGCGGTAACTATGGCTACACCTTC. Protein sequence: CASSRQGGNYGYTF.